The 8 T cell receptor beta chains presented below share a single source sample, sequenced in a study of T cells after yellow fever vaccination. TCRdb independently ran MiXCR on the 5' RACE reads; one entry per CDR3 protein. Among a few hundred thousand distinct CDR3 sequences listed, 4.1% were seen once. The sample here was PBMCs, taken 5 days after the yellow fever booster vaccination. The receptor set was obtained from a man aged 18 to 30 who received the YFV17D yellow fever vaccine.

This clonotype was detected ten times or more. The chain carries TRBV12-3 or TRBV12-4 and TRBJ2-2; a possible D gene is TRBD2 (5 bases). V lost 3 bases and J 2 bases, leaving 13 bases between the germline ends. This CDR3 is 16 amino acids long. CDR3 in amino acids: CASSFNRDPNTGELFF. DNA of the CDR3: TGTGCCAGCAGTTTTAACCGGGATCCTAACACCGGGGAGCTGTTTTTT.

This clonotype has more than one count but fewer than ten. The genes are TRBV18 and TRBJ2-5; D may be TRBD1 or TRBD2 (5 bases each). The CDR3 covers 14 residues. Germline V gene data show CDR1 as KGHSH and CDR2 as LQKENI. V lost 3 bases and J 5 bases, leaving 13 bases between the germline ends. CDR3 DNA: TGTGCCAGCTCACCTATGCAGGGACGGGAGACCCAGTACTTC. Protein product: CASSPMQGRETQYF.

The chain joins TRBV7-2 to TRBJ2-1, with 11 bases identical to TRBD2. The CDR3 is 16 residues long. Germline V gene lookup returns CDR1 SGHTA and CDR2 FQGNSA. After removal of 5 bases from V and 4 bases from J, the junction contained 7 bases not matched to a gene. The CDR3 loop is CASSGLTSGAYNEQFF. The DNA of the CDR3 is TGTGCCAGCAGCGGATTGACTAGCGGGGCTTACAATGAGCAGTTCTTC. Full variable domain (remainder filled in from reference TRBV7-2 and TRBJ2-1): GAGVSQSPSNKVTEKGKDVELRCDPISGHTALYWYRQSLGQGLEFLIYFQGNSAPDKSGLPSDRFSAERTGGSVSTLTIQRTQQEDSAVYLCASSGLTSGAYNEQFFGPGTRLTVL.

This clonotype showed up many times. The chain employs TRBV20-1 and TRBJ2-3, with a weak D call TRBD2 (5 bases). Trimming shortened V by 5 bases and J by 2 bases, and 11 bases separated the two germline ends. The CDR3 length is 13 residues. Germline V gene sequence: CDR1 DFQATT, CDR2 SNEGSKA (reference sequence). The CDR3: CSARSGNTDTQYF. In DNA, the CDR3 is TGCAGTGCTCGAAGCGGTAACACAGATACGCAGTATTTT.

This clonotype was seen only a few times. V is TRBV5-6 and J is TRBJ2-2, with D unresolved. The V end was cut by 0 bases, the J end by 7 bases, with 13 bases between. The CDR3 extends over 15 amino acids. Germline assignment: CDR1 SGHDT and CDR2 YYEEEE. As DNA, the CDR3 is TGTGCCAGCAGCTTGGGGTTCCCACGTGGCGGGGAGCTGTTTTTT. Translating gives CASSLGFPRGGELFF.

This clonotype was recorded many times. The chain has TRBV4-3 and TRBJ1-1; 9 bases fit TRBD1. Germline V gene data show CDR1 as LGHNA and CDR2 as YSLEER. This CDR3 contains 16 residues. The junction had 8 bases not matched to a gene; V was cut back by 3 bases and J by 3 bases. The CDR3 sequence: CASSQGWDRVDTEAFF. Written as DNA, the CDR3 is TGCGCCAGCAGCCAGGGATGGGACAGGGTTGACACTGAAGCTTTCTTT.

The chain links TRBV12-3 or TRBV12-4 to TRBJ2-1, with D tentatively TRBD2 (6 bases). V lost 6 bases and J lost 0, with 12 bases in between. CDR3 length: 15 amino acids. CDR3 DNA sequence: TGTGCCAGCAGGCCTAGCGACAACTCCTACAATGAGCAGTTCTTC. Protein sequence: CASRPSDNSYNEQFF.

At least ten counts were recorded for this clonotype. The chain links TRBV7-2 to TRBJ1-4; D possibly corresponds to TRBD1 (5 bases). Trimming took 8 bases from V and 0 from J, leaving 7 bases between them. This CDR3 has 13 residues. Germline CDR1 is SGHTA and CDR2 is FQGNSA. CDR3 amino acids: CASQTATNEKLFF. The CDR3 region has the DNA TGTGCCAGCCAGACAGCAACTAATGAAAAACTGTTTTTT.